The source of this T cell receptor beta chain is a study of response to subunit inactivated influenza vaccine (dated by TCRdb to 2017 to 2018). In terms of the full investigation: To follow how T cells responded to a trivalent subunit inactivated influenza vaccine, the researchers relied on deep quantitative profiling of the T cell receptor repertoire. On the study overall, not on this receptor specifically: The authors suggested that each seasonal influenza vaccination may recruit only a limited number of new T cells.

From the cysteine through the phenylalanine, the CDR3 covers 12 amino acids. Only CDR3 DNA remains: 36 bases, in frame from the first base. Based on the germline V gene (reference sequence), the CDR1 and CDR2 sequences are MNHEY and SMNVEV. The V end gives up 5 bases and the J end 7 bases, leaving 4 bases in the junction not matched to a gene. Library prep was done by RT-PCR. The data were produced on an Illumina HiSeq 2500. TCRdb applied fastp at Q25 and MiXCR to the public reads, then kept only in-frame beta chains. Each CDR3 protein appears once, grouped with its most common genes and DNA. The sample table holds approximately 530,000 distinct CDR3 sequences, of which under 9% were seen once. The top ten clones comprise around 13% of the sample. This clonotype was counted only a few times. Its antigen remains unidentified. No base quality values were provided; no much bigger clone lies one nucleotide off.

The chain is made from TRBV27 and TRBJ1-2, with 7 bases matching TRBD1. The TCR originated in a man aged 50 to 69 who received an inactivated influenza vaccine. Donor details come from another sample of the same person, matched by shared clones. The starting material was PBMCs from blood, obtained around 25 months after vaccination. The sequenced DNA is TGTGCCAGCAGTAGACAGGGAGGTGGCTACACCTTC. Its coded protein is CASSRQGGGYTF.